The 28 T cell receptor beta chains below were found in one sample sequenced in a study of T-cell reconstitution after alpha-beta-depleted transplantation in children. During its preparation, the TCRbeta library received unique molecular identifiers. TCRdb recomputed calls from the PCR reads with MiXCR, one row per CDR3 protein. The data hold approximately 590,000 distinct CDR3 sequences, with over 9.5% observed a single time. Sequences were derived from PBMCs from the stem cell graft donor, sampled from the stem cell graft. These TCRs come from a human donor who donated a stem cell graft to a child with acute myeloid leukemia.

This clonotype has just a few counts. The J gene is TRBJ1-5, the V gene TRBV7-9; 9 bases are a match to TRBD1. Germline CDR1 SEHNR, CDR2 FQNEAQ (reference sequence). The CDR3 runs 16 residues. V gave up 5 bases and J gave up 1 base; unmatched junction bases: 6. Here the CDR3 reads CASSPTGGLSNQPQHF. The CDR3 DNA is TGTGCCAGCAGCCCCACAGGGGGCCTGAGCAATCAGCCCCAGCATTTT.

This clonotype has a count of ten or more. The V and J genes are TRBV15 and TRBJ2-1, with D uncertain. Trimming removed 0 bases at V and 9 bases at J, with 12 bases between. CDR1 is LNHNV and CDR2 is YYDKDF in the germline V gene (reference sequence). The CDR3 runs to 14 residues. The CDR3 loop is CATSRDVGPGEQFF. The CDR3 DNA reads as TGTGCCACCAGCAGAGATGTCGGGCCGGGTGAGCAGTTCTTC.

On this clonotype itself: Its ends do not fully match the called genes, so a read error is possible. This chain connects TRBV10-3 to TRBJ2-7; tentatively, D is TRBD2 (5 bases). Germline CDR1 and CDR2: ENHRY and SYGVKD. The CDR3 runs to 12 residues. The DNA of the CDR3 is TGTGCCATATCCGGGGTCTCCTACGTGCAGTACTTC. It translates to CAISGVSYVQYF.

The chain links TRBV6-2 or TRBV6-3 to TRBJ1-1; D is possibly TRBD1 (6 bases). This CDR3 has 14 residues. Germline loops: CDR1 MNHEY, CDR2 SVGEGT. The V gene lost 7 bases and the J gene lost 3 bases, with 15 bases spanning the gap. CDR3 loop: CASKVNGGHTEAFF. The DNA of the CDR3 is TGTGCCAGCAAAGTAAACGGGGGCCACACTGAAGCTTTCTTT.

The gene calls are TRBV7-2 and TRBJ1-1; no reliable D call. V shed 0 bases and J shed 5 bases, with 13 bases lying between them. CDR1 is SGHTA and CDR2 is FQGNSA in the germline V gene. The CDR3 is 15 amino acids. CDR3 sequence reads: CASSLAQGFVTEAFF. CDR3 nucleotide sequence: TGTGCCAGCAGCTTAGCGCAAGGGTTCGTAACTGAAGCTTTCTTT.

The CDR3 here is CATSRDAVGQGYGYTF. CDR3 nucleotides: TGTGCCACCAGCAGAGATGCCGTGGGACAGGGCTATGGCTACACCTTC. This rearrangement joins TRBV15 to TRBJ1-2; 9 bases agree with TRBD1. This CDR3 comprises 16 residues. The J segment lost 4 bases and the V segment lost 0 bases, leaving 6 bases of the junction unmatched. The germline V gene encodes CDR1 LNHNV and CDR2 YYDKDF (reference sequence).

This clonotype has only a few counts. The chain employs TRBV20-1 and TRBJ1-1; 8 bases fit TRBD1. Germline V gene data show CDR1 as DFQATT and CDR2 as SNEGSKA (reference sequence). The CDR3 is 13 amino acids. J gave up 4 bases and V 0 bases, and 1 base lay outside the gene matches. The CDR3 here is CSAREDRATEAFF. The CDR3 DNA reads TGCAGTGCTAGAGAGGACAGGGCCACTGAAGCTTTCTTT.

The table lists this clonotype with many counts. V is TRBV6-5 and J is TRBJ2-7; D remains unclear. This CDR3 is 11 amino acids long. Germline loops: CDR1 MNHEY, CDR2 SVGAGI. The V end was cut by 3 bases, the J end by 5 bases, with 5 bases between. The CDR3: CASSYKDEQYF. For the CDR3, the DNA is TGTGCCAGCAGTTATAAGGACGAGCAGTACTTC.

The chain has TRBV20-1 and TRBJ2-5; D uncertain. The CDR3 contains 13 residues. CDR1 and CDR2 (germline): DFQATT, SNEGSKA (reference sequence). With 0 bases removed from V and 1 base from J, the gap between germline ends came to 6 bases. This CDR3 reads CSARDFSQETQYF. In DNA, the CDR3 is TGCAGTGCTAGAGATTTCAGCCAAGAGACCCAGTACTTC.

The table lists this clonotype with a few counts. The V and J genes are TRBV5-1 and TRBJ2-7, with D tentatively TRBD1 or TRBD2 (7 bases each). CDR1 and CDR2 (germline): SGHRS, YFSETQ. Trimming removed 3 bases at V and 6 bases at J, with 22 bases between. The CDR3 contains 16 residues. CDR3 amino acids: CASSSGWGGGASEQYF. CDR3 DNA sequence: TGCGCCAGCAGCTCCGGCTGGGGAGGGGGCGCGTCCGAGCAGTACTTC.

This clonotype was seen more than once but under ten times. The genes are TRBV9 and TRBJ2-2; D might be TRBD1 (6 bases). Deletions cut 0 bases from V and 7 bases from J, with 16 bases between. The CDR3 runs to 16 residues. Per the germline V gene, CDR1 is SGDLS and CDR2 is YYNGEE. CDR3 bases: TGTGCCAGCAGCGTAGTTGACAGGATTGATCACGGGGAGCTGTTTTTT. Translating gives CASSVVDRIDHGELFF.

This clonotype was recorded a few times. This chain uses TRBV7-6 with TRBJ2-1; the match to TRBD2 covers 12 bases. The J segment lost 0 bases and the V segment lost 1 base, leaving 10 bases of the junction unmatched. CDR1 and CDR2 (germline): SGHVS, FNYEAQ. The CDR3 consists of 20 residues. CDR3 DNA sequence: TGTGCCAGCAGCTTAGGGGGACTAGCGGGCTTCAAAAGCTCCTACAATGAGCAGTTCTTC. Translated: CASSLGGLAGFKSSYNEQFF.

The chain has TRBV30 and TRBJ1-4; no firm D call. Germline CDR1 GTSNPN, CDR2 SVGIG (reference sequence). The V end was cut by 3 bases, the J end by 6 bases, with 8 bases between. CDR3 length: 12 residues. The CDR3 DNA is TGTGCCTGGAGACAACTCCATGAAAAACTGTTTTTT. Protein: CAWRQLHEKLFF.

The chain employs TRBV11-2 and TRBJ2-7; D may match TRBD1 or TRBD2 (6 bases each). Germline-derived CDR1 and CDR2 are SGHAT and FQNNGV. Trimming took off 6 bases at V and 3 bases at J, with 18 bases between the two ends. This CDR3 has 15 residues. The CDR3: CASSSEGTSGYEQYF. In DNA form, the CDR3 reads TGTGCCAGCAGTTCGGAGGGGACATCGGGCTACGAGCAGTACTTC. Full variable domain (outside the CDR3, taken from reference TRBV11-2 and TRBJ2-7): EAGVAQSPRYKIIEKRQSVAFWCNPISGHATLYWYQQILGQGPKLLIQFQNNGVVDDSQLPKDRFSAERLKGVDSTLKIQPAKLEDSAVYLCASSSEGTSGYEQYFGPGTRLTVT.

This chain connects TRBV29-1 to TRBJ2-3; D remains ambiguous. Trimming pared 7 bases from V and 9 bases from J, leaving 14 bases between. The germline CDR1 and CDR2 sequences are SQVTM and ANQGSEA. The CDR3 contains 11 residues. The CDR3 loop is CSAVTPETQYF. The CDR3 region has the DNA TGCAGCGCCGTGACCCCGGAGACGCAGTATTTT.

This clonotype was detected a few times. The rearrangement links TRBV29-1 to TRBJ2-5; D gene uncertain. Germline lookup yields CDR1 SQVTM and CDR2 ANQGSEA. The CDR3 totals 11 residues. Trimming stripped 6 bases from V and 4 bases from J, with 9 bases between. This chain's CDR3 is CSVPMGETQYF. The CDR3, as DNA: TGCAGCGTCCCTATGGGAGAGACCCAGTACTTC.

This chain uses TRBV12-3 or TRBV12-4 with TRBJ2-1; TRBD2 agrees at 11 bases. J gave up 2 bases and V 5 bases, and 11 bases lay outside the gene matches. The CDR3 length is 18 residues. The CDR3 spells CASSRGIGLAGTYNEQFF. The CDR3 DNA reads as TGTGCCAGCAGTCGGGGCATAGGACTAGCGGGCACCTACAATGAGCAGTTCTTC.

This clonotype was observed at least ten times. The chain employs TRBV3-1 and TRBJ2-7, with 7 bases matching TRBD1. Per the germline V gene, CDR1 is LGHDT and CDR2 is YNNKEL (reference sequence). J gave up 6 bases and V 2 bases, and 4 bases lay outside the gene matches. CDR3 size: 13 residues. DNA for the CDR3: TGTGCCAGCAGCCAAAGGGGGCGGCGCGAGCAGTACTTC. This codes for CASSQRGRREQYF.

The CDR3 nucleotides are TGCGCCAGCAGCCAAGTACGGACAGCGACCTCCAAAAACATTCAGTACTTC. Translated: CASSQVRTATSKNIQYF. The rearrangement links TRBV4-3 to TRBJ2-4; a weak D match, TRBD1 (6 bases). This CDR3 comprises 17 residues. V lost 1 base to trimming and J lost 2 bases, with 15 bases between them. Germline CDR1 LGHNA, CDR2 YSLEER.

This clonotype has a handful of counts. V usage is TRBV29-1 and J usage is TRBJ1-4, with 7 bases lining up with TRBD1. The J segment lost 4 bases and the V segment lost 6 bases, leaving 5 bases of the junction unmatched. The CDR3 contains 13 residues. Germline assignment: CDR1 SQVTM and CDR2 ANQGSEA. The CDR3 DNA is TGCAGCGTCGGAGGACAGGTTAATGAAAAACTGTTTTTT. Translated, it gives CSVGGQVNEKLFF. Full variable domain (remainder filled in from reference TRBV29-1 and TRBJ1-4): SAVISQKPSRDICQRGTSLTIQCQVDSQVTMMFWYRQQPGQSLTLIATANQGSEATYESGFVIDKFPISRPNLTFSTLTVSNMSPEDSSIYLCSVGGQVNEKLFFGSGTQLSVL.

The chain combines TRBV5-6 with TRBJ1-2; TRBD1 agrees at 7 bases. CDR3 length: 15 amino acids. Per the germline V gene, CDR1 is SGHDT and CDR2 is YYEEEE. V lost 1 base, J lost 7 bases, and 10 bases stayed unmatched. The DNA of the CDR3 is TGTGCCAGCAGCTTGTTAGAGGGGGCTACCTCTGGCTACACCTTC. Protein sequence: CASSLLEGATSGYTF.

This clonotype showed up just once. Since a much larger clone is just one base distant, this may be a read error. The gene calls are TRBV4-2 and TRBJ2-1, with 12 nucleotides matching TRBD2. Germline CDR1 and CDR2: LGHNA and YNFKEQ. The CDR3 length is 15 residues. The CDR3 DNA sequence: TGTGCCAGCAGGGCGACTAGCGGGAGACGGAATGAGCGGTTCTTC. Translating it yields CASRATSGRRNERFF.

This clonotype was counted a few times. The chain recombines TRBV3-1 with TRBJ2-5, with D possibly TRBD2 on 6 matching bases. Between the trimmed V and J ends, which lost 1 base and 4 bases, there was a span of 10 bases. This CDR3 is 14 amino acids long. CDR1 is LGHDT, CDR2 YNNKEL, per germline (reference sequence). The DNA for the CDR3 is TGTGCCAGCAGCCAAGTCCCAGCGGGAGAGACCCAGTACTTC. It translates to CASSQVPAGETQYF.

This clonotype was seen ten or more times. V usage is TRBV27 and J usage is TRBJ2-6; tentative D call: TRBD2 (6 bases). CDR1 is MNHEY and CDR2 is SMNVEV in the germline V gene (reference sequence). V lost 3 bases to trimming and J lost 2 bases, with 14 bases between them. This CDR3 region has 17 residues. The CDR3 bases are TGTGCCAGCAGTTTGGAGGGGATGAGACCTGGGGCCAACGTCCTGACTTTC. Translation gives CASSLEGMRPGANVLTF.

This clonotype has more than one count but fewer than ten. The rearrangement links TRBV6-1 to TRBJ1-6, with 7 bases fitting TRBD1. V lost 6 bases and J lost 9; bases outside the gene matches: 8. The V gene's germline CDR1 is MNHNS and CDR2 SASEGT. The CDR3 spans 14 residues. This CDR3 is CASSHRDRTSPLHF. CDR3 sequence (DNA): TGTGCCAGCAGCCACCGGGACAGAACTTCACCCCTCCACTTT.

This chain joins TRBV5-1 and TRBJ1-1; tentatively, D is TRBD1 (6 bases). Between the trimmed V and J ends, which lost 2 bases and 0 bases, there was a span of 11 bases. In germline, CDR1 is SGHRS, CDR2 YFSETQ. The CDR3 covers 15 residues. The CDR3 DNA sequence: TGCGCCAGCAGCTTAGGACAGCCTATGAACACTGAAGCTTTCTTT. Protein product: CASSLGQPMNTEAFF.

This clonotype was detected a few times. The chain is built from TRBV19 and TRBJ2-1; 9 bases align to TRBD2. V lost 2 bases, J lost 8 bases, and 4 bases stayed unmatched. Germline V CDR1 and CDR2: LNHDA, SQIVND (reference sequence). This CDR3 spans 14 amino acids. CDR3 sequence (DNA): TGTGCCAGTAGTATAAGCGGGAGGACCGATGAGCAGTTCTTC. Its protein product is CASSISGRTDEQFF.

The CDR3, as DNA: TGCAGTGCTAGAGATGGTAGGGTAGCGGGAGTCTCCTACGAGCAGTACTTC. This gives the protein CSARDGRVAGVSYEQYF. The V and J genes are TRBV20-1 and TRBJ2-7, with 9 bases lining up with TRBD2. This CDR3 spans 17 amino acids. The V gene's germline CDR1 is DFQATT and CDR2 SNEGSKA (reference sequence). The trim removed 0 bases at V and 0 bases at J, leaving 9 bases unmatched.